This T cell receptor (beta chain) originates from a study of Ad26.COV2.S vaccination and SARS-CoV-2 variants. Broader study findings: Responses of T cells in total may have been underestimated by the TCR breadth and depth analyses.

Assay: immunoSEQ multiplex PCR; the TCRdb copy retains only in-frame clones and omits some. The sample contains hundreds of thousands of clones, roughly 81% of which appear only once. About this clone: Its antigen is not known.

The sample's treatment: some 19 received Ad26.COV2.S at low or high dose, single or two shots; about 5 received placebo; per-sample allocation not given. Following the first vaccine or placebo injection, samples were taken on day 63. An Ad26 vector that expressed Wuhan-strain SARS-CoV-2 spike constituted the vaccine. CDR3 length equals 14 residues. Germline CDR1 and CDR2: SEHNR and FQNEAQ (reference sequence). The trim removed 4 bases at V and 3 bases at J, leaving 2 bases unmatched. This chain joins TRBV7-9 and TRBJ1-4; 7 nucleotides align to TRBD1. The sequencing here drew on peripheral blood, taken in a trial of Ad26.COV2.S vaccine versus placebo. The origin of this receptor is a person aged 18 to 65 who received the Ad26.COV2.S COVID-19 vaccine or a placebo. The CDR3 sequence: CASSSQGPNEKLFF. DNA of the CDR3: TGTGCCAGCAGCTCACAGGGGCCTAATGAAAAACTGTTTTTT.